This T cell receptor beta chain was sequenced during a study of OX40 agonist ivuxolimab in advanced cancers. Study information: Every 2 weeks, patients received ivuxolimab intravenously, dosed at 0.01 to 10 mg/kg. Anti-PD-1, anti-PD-L1 or anti-CTLA-4 therapy given earlier was allowed, and roughly 38% had some.

Between the trimmed V and J ends, which lost 10 bases and 9 bases, there was a span of 13 bases. The CDR3 totals 11 residues. In germline, CDR1 is SGHVS, CDR2 FNYEAQ. The table came from immunoSEQ multiplex PCR; TCRdb's copy has only in-frame clones and leaves some out. The sample records 70,000 to 80,000 clones, 90% to 95% being singletons. This chain uses TRBV7-6 with TRBJ2-1; D is possibly TRBD2 (7 bases). The specimen was CD4+ or CD8+ T cells sorted from blood, collected in a trial of the OX40 agonist ivuxolimab. The sequence was obtained from an adult with an advanced solid tumor such as melanoma, head and neck, liver or kidney cancer. The CDR3 coding sequence is TGTGCCACAAAGGGGGAGGGTGAGCAGTTCTTC. Its translation: CATKGEGEQFF.